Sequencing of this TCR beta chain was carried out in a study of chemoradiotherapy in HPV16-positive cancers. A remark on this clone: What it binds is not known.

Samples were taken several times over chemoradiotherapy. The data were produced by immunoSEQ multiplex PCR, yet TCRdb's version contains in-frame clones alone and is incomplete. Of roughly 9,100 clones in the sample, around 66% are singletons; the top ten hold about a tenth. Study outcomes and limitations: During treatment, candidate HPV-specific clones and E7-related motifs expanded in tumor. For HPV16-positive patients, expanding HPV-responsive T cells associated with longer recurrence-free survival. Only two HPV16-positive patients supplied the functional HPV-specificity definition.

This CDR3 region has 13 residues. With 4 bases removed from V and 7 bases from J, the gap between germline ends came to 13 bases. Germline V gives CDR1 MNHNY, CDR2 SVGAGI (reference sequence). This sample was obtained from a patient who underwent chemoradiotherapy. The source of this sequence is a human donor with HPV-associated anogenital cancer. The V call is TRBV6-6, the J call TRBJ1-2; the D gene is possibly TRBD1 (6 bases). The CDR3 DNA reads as TGTGCCAGCAGTTCCCCCCAGGGGCTTGGCTACACCTTC. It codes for CASSSPQGLGYTF.